A single sample is the source of the 25 T cell receptor beta chains below, sequenced in a study of regulatory T cells in long-lasting Graves disease. Time point in this sample: newly diagnosed GD, antithyroid drugs for less than 3 months. The authors made the TCR library using RNA they extracted from PBMCs. iRepertoire HTBI primers and Arm-PCR of CDR3 regions built TCR beta libraries. TCRdb used MiXCR to reprocess the multiplex PCR reads, holding one entry per CDR3 protein. The sample has 450,000 to 500,000 distinct CDR3 sequences, roughly 16% seen once. The same specimen was also included in a second study, on T cells in Graves' hyperthyroidism and ophthalmopathy.

Sequencing was performed on peripheral blood mononuclear cells (PBMCs), taken at new diagnosis, from a patient treated with antithyroid drugs. These receptors originate from a man in his forties or fifties with Graves disease.

This clonotype came up many times. The chain couples TRBV6-1 to TRBJ2-5, with D possibly matching TRBD1 (7 bases). Germline V gene sequence: CDR1 MNHNS, CDR2 SASEGT. CDR3 length: 15 amino acids. The germline V and J ends were trimmed by 7 bases and 5 bases, with 20 bases remaining between them. The CDR3 DNA reads as TGTGCCAGCACCTACGGAGGGGGCGGGCGGGAGACCCAGTACTTC. Translating gives CASTYGGGGRETQYF.

This clonotype was detected a few times. The J gene is TRBJ2-7, the V gene TRBV29-1; D could derive from TRBD1 or TRBD2 (6 bases each). V lost 6 bases, J lost 7 bases, and 16 bases lay in between. The CDR3 runs 12 residues. Germline lookup yields CDR1 SQVTM and CDR2 ANQGSEA. CDR3 residues: CSVKMGAGEQYF. The CDR3 bases are TGCAGCGTCAAAATGGGGGCGGGAGAGCAGTACTTC.

This clonotype was found many times. This chain uses TRBV2 with TRBJ2-1, with D possibly TRBD1 on 6 matching bases. Trimming cost V 6 bases and J 7 bases, with 16 bases left between them. Germline V gives CDR1 SNHLY, CDR2 FYNNEI. The length of the CDR3 is 14 residues. The CDR3 bases are TGTGCCAGCAGAGATTCAGGGGTGTCAAATGAGCAGTTCTTC. Protein: CASRDSGVSNEQFF.

The J gene is TRBJ1-5, the V gene TRBV6-1; D gene uncertain. Between the trimmed V and J ends, which lost 1 base and 9 bases, there was a span of 19 bases. The CDR3 covers 16 residues. Germline CDR1 MNHNS, CDR2 SASEGT. CDR3 bases: TGTGCCAGCAGTGAAGTGAGGTCCCCGAATTTTCGGCCCCAGCATTTT. This gives the protein CASSEVRSPNFRPQHF.

This clonotype has a count of ten or more. The chain has TRBV28 and TRBJ1-2; TRBD1 is a possible D gene (6 bases). V was shortened by 4 bases and J by 7 bases, with 16 bases between the two germline ends. CDR1 and CDR2 (germline): MDHEN, SYDVKM. This CDR3 is 14 amino acids long. CDR3 sequence (DNA): TGTGCCAGCAGTTCAATAAACAGGGATGGTGGCTACACCTTC. As protein: CASSSINRDGGYTF.

This clonotype has ten or more counts. This chain links TRBV12-3 or TRBV12-4 with TRBJ2-1; 9 nucleotides agree with TRBD1. The CDR3 covers 14 residues. V lost 4 bases to trimming and J lost 6 bases; unmatched junction nucleotides: 4. The CDR3 sequence: CASSYRTGVNEQFF. The CDR3 region has the DNA TGTGCCAGCAGTTATAGGACAGGGGTCAATGAGCAGTTCTTC.

This clonotype was seen ten or more times. The junction and the germline gene differ at one end; a read error may be behind it. The chain combines TRBV5-1 with TRBJ2-6, with D unclear. In germline, CDR1 is SGHRS, CDR2 YFSETQ. This CDR3 contains 15 residues. CDR3 loop: CASSLEVPGANVLTF. The CDR3 nucleotides are TGTGCCAGCAGCTTGGAAGTCCCTGGGGCCAACGTCCTGACTTTC.

This chain joins TRBV7-2 and TRBJ2-1, with TRBD2 identical over 9 bases. There are 16 residues in the CDR3. V was pared by 5 bases and J by 2 bases, with 7 bases of the junction left unmatched. Per germline, CDR1 SGHTA and CDR2 FQGNSA. CDR3 in amino acids: CASSPRTSVTYNEQFF. The CDR3 DNA follows: TGTGCCAGCAGCCCACGGACTAGCGTTACCTACAATGAGCAGTTCTTC.

The V and J genes are TRBV7-3 and TRBJ2-7; 9 nucleotides align to TRBD1. CDR1 and CDR2 (germline): SGHTA, FQGTGA. CDR3 length equals 15 residues. V lost 6 bases and J lost 5; bases outside the gene matches: 11. The DNA for the CDR3 is TGTGCCAGCAGTGAGGCGTTCGGACAGGGGAACGAGCAGTACTTC. It specifies CASSEAFGQGNEQYF.

This clonotype has at least ten counts. The genes are TRBV30 and TRBJ2-3; D possibly corresponds to TRBD1 (6 bases). Germline V CDR1 and CDR2: GTSNPN, SVGIG (reference sequence). V was trimmed by 4 bases and J by 4 bases, leaving 9 bases between them. CDR3 size: 12 residues. CDR3 region: CAWTTGPDTQYF. The CDR3, as DNA: TGTGCCTGGACTACAGGGCCAGATACGCAGTATTTT.

This clonotype was picked up many times. The gene calls are TRBV11-3 and TRBJ2-3, with 15 bases aligning to TRBD2. Germline CDR1 SGHNT, CDR2 YENEEA. The CDR3 extends over 16 amino acids. Trimming took 5 bases from V and 3 from J; bases not matched to a gene: 3. CDR3 nucleotides: TGTGCCAGCAGCCGAGGGACTAGCGGGAGGACAGATACGCAGTATTTT. Residues: CASSRGTSGRTDTQYF.

This clonotype has at least ten counts. V usage is TRBV20-1 and J usage is TRBJ2-1; D is uncertain. Germline V gene lookup returns CDR1 DFQATT and CDR2 SNEGSKA (reference sequence). The V gene lost 2 bases and the J gene lost 6 bases, with 5 bases spanning the gap. The CDR3 loop spans 11 amino acids. The CDR3 here is CSARNLNEQFF. DNA of the CDR3: TGCAGTGCTAGAAACCTCAATGAGCAGTTCTTC.

A word on this clonotype: Given a much more abundant clone one base away, this may be a read error. This CDR3 fails to terminate in the conserved phenylalanine or tryptophan, so it likely reflects a read error. The V gene is TRBV29-1, the J gene TRBJ1-1; D is uncertain. CDR3 size: 13 residues. Germline CDR1 SQVTM, CDR2 ANQGSEA. Trimming stripped 4 bases from V and 0 bases from J, with 9 bases between. The CDR3 loop is CSVGRLLNTEAFL. The CDR3 DNA sequence: TGCAGCGTTGGACGGCTACTGAACACTGAAGCTTTCCTT.

A word on this clonotype: This may arise from a read error, as a much more abundant clone is one base away. This chain uses TRBV3-1 with TRBJ2-2; D perhaps matches TRBD2 (5 bases). The CDR3 loop spans 13 amino acids. The germline V gene has CDR1 LGHDT and CDR2 YNNKEL (reference sequence). The DNA for the CDR3 is TGTGCCGGCAGCCAAACGAGGGACGGGGAGCTGTTTTTT. Translating gives CAGSQTRDGELFF.

The chain has TRBV20-1 and TRBJ2-1, with 11 positions matching TRBD2. CDR1 and CDR2 from the germline V gene are DFQATT and SNEGSKA (reference sequence). The CDR3 covers 16 residues. V gave up 4 bases and J gave up 1 base; unmatched junction bases: 6. The CDR3 region has the DNA TGCAGTGCTAACTCCGGGACTAGCGGTTCCTACAATGAGCAGTTCTTC. It translates to CSANSGTSGSYNEQFF.

In regard to this clonotype: A read error is possible here, since a much larger clone lies one base away. The rearrangement uses TRBV6-5 and TRBJ2-1, with a possible D match to TRBD2 (6 bases). The CDR3 is 16 amino acids. Deletions cut 4 bases from V and 4 bases from J, with 17 bases between. CDR1 and CDR2 from the germline V gene are MNHEY and SVGAGI. The CDR3 coding sequence is TGTGCCAGCAGTTCCCGGGTAACGGGAGCATACAATGAGCAGTTCTTC. Its translation: CASSSRVTGAYNEQFF.

The J gene is TRBJ2-4, the V gene TRBV2; D is unresolved. This CDR3 region has 15 residues. CDR1 is SNHLY, CDR2 FYNNEI, per germline. Trimming shortened V by 4 bases and J by 2 bases, and 12 bases separated the two germline ends. This CDR3 reads CASSVESQSKNIQYF. CDR3 DNA sequence: TGTGCCAGCAGTGTGGAGTCCCAATCCAAAAACATTCAGTACTTC.

This clonotype has at least ten counts. J is TRBJ2-2 and V is TRBV28; 7 nucleotides align to TRBD2. J gave up 2 bases and V 7 bases, and 4 bases lay outside the gene matches. Per the germline V gene, CDR1 is MDHEN and CDR2 is SYDVKM. The CDR3 consists of 14 residues. Written as DNA, the CDR3 is TGTGCCAGCATTACGGGAGGCAACACCGGGGAGCTGTTTTTT. Translated: CASITGGNTGELFF.

Concerning this clonotype itself: This clone may be a read error of a much larger clone one base away. This chain connects TRBV30 to TRBJ1-2, with D possibly matching TRBD1 (5 bases). V lost 1 base and J 4 bases, leaving 7 bases between the germline ends. There are 12 residues in the CDR3. CDR1 and CDR2 from the germline V gene are GTSNPN and SVGIG (reference sequence). CDR3 nucleotide sequence: TGTGCCTGGAGTGCTACAGGCTATGGCTACACCTTC. Protein product: CAWSATGYGYTF.

This rearrangement joins TRBV14 to TRBJ2-1; 8 nucleotides line up with TRBD2. CDR1 and CDR2 from the germline V gene are SGHDN and FVKESK. The CDR3 is 14 amino acids. The V gene end was trimmed by 6 bases and the J gene end by 5 bases; junction bases not matched to a gene: 6. CDR3 amino acids: CASSPGLGNNEQFF. CDR3 DNA sequence: TGTGCCAGCAGTCCGGGACTAGGAAACAATGAGCAGTTCTTC.

In this sample, this clonotype turned up many times. This chain uses TRBV20-1 with TRBJ2-3; D gene ambiguous. The ends were cut back, 5 bases at V and 1 base at J, with 16 bases in the middle. The CDR3 sequence is 15 residues long. The germline V gene encodes CDR1 DFQATT and CDR2 SNEGSKA (reference sequence). The CDR3 DNA is TGCAGTGCTTTCCCTGCGACGGGCCGCACAGATACGCAGTATTTT. It specifies CSAFPATGRTDTQYF.

This clonotype came up many times. The chain uses TRBV30 and TRBJ2-2; no clear D gene. The CDR3 length is 13 residues. Trimming took off 1 base at V and 4 bases at J, with 7 bases between the two ends. The V gene's germline CDR1 is GTSNPN and CDR2 SVGIG (reference sequence). Here the CDR3 reads CAWSESFTGELFF. The CDR3, as DNA: TGTGCCTGGAGTGAGAGCTTCACCGGGGAGCTGTTTTTT.

The table lists this clonotype with many counts. This sequence joins TRBV12-3 or TRBV12-4 and TRBJ1-1; 10 bases are shared with TRBD1. Trimming cost V 6 bases and J 4 bases; bases outside gene matches: 8. The CDR3 has 15 residues. The CDR3 reads CASRRTGTGATEAFF. CDR3 nucleotide sequence: TGTGCCAGCAGAAGAACCGGGACAGGGGCCACTGAAGCTTTCTTT.

The J gene is TRBJ1-2, the V gene TRBV7-9; 7 bases are a match to TRBD1. This CDR3 is built from 14 residues. The germline V gene encodes CDR1 SEHNR and CDR2 FQNEAQ (reference sequence). The V gene end was trimmed by 4 bases and the J gene end by 7 bases; junction bases not matched to a gene: 9. The CDR3 bases are TGTGCCAGCAGCTGGAAAGGGGGCTCCGGTGGCTACACCTTC. Translated, it gives CASSWKGGSGGYTF. The full variable domain, in which reference TRBV7-9 and TRBJ1-2 provide the parts outside the CDR3, is DTGVSQNPRHKITKRGQNVTFRCDPISEHNRLYWYRQTLGQGPEFLTYFQNEAQLEKSRLLSDRFSAERPKGSFSTLEIQRTEQGDSAMYLCASSWKGGSGGYTFGSGTRLTVV.

The rearrangement joins TRBV12-3 or TRBV12-4 to TRBJ2-4; TRBD2 matches at 7 bases. Trimming took 5 bases from V and 8 from J; bases not matched to a gene: 3. The CDR3 loop spans 12 amino acids. The chain's CDR3 is CASSGGGDIQYF. Here the CDR3 DNA reads TGTGCCAGCAGTGGGGGAGGGGACATTCAGTACTTC.